This TCR beta chain derives from a study of OX40 agonist ivuxolimab in advanced cancers. Overall study context: Dose-escalation patients were diagnosed with hepatocellular carcinoma, melanoma, renal cell cancer or head and neck cancer. Study-wide results and limits: In the 0.1 to 3.0 mg/kg range, CD4+ and CD8+ blood T cells had expanded clonally by week 6. CD8+ T cells were the subset that, on average, had more expanded clones than CD4+.

The ends lost 2 bases at V and 5 bases at J; junction bases unmatched: 8. CDR1 is MNHNS, CDR2 SASEGT, per germline. The CDR3 sequence is 15 residues long. Using immunoSEQ multiplex PCR, the repertoire was profiled, and TCRdb retains in-frame clones only, with some absent. The sample yields tens of thousands of clones, over 75% seen once. As concerns this clone: Its antigen is not identified.

The chain carries TRBV6-1 and TRBJ1-1, with 7 bases aligning to TRBD1. The source was CD4+ or CD8+ T cells sorted from blood, collected in a trial of the OX40 agonist ivuxolimab. The origin of this receptor is an adult with an advanced solid tumor such as melanoma, head and neck, liver or kidney cancer. The CDR3 spells CASSERTGGATEAFF. The CDR3 DNA reads TGTGCCAGCAGTGAACGGACAGGAGGAGCAACTGAAGCTTTCTTT.